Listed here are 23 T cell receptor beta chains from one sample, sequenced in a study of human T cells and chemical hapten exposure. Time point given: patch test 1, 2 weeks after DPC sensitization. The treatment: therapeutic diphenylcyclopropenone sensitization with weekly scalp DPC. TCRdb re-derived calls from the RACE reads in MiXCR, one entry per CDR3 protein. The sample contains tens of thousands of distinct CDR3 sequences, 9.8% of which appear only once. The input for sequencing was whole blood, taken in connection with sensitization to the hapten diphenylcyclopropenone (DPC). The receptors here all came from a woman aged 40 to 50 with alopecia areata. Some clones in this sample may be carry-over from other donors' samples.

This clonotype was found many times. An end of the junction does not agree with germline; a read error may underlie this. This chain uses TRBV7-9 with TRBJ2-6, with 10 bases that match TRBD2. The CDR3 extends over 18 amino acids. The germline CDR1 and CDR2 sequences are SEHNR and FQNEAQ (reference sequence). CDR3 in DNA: TGTGCCAGCAGCTCTCTCAGCGGGGGGGCTCCTGGGTCCAACGTCCTGACTTTC. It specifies CASSSLSGGAPGSNVLTF.

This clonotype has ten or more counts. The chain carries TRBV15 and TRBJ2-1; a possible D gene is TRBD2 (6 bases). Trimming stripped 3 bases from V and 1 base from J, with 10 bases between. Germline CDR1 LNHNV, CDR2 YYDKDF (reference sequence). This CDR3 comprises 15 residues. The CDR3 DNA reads TGTGCCACCAGCAGCCGGGGGTCTTCCTACAATGAGCAGTTCTTC. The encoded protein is CATSSRGSSYNEQFF.

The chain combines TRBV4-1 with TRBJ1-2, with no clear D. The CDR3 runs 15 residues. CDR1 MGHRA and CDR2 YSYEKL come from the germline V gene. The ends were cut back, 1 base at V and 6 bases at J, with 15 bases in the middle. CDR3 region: CASSQGVKGTDGYTF. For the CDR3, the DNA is TGCGCCAGCAGCCAAGGTGTAAAGGGTACGGATGGCTACACCTTC.

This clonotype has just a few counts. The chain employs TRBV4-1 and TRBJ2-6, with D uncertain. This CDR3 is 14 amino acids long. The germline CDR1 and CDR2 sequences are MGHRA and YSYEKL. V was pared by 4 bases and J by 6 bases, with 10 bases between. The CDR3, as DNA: TGCGCCAGCAGCCCAGGTCTTGAGGCCAACGTCCTGACTTTC. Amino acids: CASSPGLEANVLTF.

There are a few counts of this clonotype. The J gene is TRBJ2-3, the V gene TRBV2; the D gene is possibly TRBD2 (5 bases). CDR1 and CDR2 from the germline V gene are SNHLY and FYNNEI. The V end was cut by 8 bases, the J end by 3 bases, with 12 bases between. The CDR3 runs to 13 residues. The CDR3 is CASQIRETDTQYF. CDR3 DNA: TGTGCCAGCCAAATACGGGAAACAGATACGCAGTATTTT.

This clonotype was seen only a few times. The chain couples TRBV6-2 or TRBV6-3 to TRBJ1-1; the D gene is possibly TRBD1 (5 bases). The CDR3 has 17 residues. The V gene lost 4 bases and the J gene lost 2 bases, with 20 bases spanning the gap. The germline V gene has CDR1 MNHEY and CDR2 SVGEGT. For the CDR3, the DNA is TGTGCCAGCAGTTTATACAGGACGCAAGCTCCCAACACTGAAGCTTTCTTT. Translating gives CASSLYRTQAPNTEAFF.

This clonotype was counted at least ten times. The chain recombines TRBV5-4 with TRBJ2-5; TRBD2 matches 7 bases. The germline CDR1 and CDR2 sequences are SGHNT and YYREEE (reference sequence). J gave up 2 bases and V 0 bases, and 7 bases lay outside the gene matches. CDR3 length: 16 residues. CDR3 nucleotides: TGTGCCAGCAGCTTGGGCCCAGCGGGGATTCAAGAGACCCAGTACTTC. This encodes CASSLGPAGIQETQYF.

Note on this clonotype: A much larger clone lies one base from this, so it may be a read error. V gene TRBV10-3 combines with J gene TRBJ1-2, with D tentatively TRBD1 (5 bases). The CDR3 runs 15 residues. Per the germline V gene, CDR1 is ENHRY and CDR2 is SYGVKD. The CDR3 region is CAIKGDGSGGYGFTF. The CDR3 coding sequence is TGTGCCATCAAAGGGGACGGCAGTGGAGGCTATGGCTTCACCTTC.

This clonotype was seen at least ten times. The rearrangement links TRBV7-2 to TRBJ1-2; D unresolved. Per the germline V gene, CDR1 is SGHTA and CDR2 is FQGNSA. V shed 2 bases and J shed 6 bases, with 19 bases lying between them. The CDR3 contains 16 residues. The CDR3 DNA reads TGTGCCAGCAGCTTAATCATGGCTAGACATGAGAATGGCTACACCTTC. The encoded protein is CASSLIMARHENGYTF.

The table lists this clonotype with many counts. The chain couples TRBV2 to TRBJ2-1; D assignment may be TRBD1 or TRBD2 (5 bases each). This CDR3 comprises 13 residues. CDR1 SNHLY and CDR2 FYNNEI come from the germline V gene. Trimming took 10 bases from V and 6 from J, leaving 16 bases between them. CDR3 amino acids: CATRGRLANEQFF. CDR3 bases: TGTGCCACACGGGGCAGGCTCGCCAATGAGCAGTTCTTC.

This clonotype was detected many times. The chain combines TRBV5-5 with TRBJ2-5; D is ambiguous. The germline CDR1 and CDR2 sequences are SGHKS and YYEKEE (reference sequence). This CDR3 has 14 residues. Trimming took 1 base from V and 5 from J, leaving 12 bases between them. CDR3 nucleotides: TGTGCCAGCAGCTTGAGATTAGCAGCCGAGACCCAGTACTTC. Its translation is CASSLRLAAETQYF. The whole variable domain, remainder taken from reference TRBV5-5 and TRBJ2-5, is DAGVTQSPTHLIKTRGQQVTLRCSPISGHKSVSWYQQVLGQGPQFIFQYYEKEERGRGNFPDRFSARQFPNYSSELNVNALLLGDSALYLCASSLRLAAETQYFGPGTRLLVL.

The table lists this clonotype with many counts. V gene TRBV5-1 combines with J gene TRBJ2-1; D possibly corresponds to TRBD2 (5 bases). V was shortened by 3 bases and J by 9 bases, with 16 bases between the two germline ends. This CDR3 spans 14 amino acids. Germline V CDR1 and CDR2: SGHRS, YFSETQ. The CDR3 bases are TGCGCCAGCAGCTGGGCGACCGGGGATGGTGAGCAGTTCTTC. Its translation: CASSWATGDGEQFF. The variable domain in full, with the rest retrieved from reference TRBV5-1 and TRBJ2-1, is KAGVTQTPRYLIKTRGQQVTLSCSPISGHRSVSWYQQTPGQGLQFLFEYFSETQRNKGNFPGRFSGRQFSNSRSEMNVSTLELGDSALYLCASSWATGDGEQFFGPGTRLTVL.

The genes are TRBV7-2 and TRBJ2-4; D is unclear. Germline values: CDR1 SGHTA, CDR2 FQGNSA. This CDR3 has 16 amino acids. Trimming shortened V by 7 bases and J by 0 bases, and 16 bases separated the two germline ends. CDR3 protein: CASNFYPGIAKNIQYF. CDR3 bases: TGTGCCAGCAATTTCTACCCCGGAATAGCCAAAAACATTCAGTACTTC. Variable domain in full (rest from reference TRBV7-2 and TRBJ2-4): GAGVSQSPSNKVTEKGKDVELRCDPISGHTALYWYRQSLGQGLEFLIYFQGNSAPDKSGLPSDRFSAERTGGSVSTLTIQRTQQEDSAVYLCASNFYPGIAKNIQYFGAGTRLSVL.

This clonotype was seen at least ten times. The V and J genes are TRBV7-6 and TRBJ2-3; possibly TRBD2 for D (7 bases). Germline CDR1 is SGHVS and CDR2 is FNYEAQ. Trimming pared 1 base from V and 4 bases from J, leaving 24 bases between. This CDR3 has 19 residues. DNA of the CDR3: TGTGCCAGCAGCTTAGGGCCTTTGTTTCCGGCGGGGGCCCCAGATACGCAGTATTTT. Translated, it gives CASSLGPLFPAGAPDTQYF.

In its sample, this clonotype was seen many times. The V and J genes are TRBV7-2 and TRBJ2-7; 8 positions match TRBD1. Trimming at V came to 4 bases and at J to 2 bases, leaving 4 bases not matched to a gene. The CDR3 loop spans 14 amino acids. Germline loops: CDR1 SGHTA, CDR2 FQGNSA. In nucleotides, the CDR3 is TGTGCCAGCAGCTCCGGGACAGGCCCCTACGAGCAGTACTTC. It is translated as CASSSGTGPYEQYF.

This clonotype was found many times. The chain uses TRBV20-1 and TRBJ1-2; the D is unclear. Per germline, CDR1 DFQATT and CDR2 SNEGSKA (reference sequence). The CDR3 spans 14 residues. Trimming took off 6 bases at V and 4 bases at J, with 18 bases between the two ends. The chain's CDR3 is CSALGPRWGYGYTF. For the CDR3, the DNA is TGCAGTGCCTTAGGGCCCCGTTGGGGCTATGGCTACACCTTC.

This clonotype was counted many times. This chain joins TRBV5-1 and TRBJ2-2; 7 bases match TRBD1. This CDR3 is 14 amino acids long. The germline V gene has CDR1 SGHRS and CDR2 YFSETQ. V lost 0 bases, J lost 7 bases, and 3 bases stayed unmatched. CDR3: CASSLGQGSGELFF. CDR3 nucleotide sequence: TGCGCCAGCAGCTTGGGACAGGGCAGCGGGGAGCTGTTTTTT. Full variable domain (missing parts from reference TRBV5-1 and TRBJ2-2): KAGVTQTPRYLIKTRGQQVTLSCSPISGHRSVSWYQQTPGQGLQFLFEYFSETQRNKGNFPGRFSGRQFSNSRSEMNVSTLELGDSALYLCASSLGQGSGELFFGEGSRLTVL.

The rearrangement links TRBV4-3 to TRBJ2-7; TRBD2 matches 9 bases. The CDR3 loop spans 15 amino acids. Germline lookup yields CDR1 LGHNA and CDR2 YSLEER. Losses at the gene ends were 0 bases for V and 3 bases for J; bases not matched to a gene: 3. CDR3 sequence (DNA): TGCGCCAGCAGCCAAGAAGAGACTAGCGGCTACGAGCAGTACTTC. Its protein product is CASSQEETSGYEQYF.

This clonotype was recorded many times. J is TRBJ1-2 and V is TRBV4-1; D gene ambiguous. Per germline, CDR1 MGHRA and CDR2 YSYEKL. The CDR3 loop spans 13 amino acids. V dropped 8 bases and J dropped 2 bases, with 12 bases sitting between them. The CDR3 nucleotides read TGCGCCAGCTCCCTTCGGGAGAACTATGGCTACACCTTC. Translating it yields CASSLRENYGYTF.

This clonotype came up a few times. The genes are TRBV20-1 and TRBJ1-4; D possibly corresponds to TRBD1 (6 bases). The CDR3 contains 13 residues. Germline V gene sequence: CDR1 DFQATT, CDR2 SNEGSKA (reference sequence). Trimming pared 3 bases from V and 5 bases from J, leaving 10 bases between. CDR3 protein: CSASRGANEKLFF. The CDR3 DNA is TGCAGTGCTAGTAGGGGGGCCAATGAAAAACTGTTTTTT.

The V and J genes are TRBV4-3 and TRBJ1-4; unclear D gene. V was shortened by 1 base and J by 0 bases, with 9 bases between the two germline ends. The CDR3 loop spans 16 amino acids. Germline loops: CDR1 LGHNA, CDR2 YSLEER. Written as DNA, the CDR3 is TGCGCCAGCAGCCAAGTTATGGGCTCAACTAATGAAAAACTGTTTTTT. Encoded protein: CASSQVMGSTNEKLFF.

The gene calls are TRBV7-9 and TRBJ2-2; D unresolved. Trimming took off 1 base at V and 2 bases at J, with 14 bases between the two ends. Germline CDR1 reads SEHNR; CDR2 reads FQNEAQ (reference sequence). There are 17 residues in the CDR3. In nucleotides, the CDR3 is TGTGCCAGCAGCTTAGGCACGGCTCGATCTAACACCGGGGAGCTGTTTTTT. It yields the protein CASSLGTARSNTGELFF.

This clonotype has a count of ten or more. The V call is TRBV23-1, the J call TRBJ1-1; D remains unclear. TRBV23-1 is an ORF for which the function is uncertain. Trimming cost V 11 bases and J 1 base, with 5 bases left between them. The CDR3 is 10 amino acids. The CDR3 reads CAVRNTEAFF. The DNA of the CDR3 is TGCGCCGTTAGGAACACTGAAGCTTTCTTT.